Given below is one T cell receptor beta chain in context. Its antigen has not been determined. Base-call qualities are not available, and no considerably larger clone is one nucleotide away. Library creation used RT-PCR. The sequencing machine was an Illumina HiSeq 2500. TCRdb handled the public reads itself, with Q25 trimming in fastp and clone calling in MiXCR, and kept productive beta chains. Rows with one shared CDR3 protein collapse into an entry with the most common genes and DNA. This sample has about 800,000 distinct CDR3 sequences in its table, and approximately 22% of those were observed once. The ten most abundant clones make up around 9.6% of the sample. The sample originates from a study of response to subunit inactivated influenza vaccine (dated 2018 in TCRdb). In the study overall: Deep quantitative T cell receptor repertoire profiling was used in the study to track responses to a trivalent subunit inactivated influenza vaccine.

Findings and caveats that apply to the study as a whole: According to the authors, only a limited number of new T cells may be recruited by each seasonal influenza vaccination.

Taken from cysteine to phenylalanine, the CDR3 has 16 residues. Only the CDR3 DNA stays, 48 bases, in frame from base 1. The junction carries 20 bases between V and J, which are trimmed by 4 bases and 5 bases respectively. Reading the germline V gene gives CDR1 MGHRA and CDR2 YSYEKL. Sequenced material: PBMCs from blood, taken roughly 5 days after vaccination. Rearrangement joined TRBV4-1 to TRBJ1-1; TRBD1 might be the D gene, on 5 matching bases. The clonotype originates from a man aged 50 or older who received an inactivated influenza vaccine. Donor details come from another sample of the same person, matched by shared clones. The DNA is as follows: TGCGCCAGCAGCCCCGAAGGGGCGGGGAAAAGGACTGAAGCTTTCTTT. Its coded protein is CASSPEGAGKRTEAFF.